This T cell receptor beta chain was identified during a study of T cell responses to AZD1222 COVID-19 vaccine. Whole-study results and caveats: When two AZD1222 doses had been given, Spike-specific TCR breadth and depth rose. Donors were mostly white British, more females; clonal diversity possibly underestimated. Nearly half of the spike-specific TCRs reportedly recognize variant regions that carry no mutations. CD4 TCRs linked to vaccination spanned spike, dominating at 160-218 and 743-854.

With regard to this clone: As yet, its antigen is unknown.

V lost 2 bases to trimming and J lost 0 bases, with 5 bases between them. Germline V CDR1 and CDR2: SEHNR, FQNEAQ (reference sequence). The CDR3 extends over 15 amino acids. Using immunoSEQ multiplex PCR, the repertoire was profiled, and TCRdb retains in-frame clones only, with some absent. The table includes more than 95,000 clones, approximately 90% detected once. The chain is built from TRBV7-9 and TRBJ1-6; unclear D gene. The receptor was isolated from an adult in good health. The source material was peripheral blood, sampled on day 0 of AZD1222 vaccination. As DNA, the CDR3 is TGTGCCAGCAGCTTACAGAGCTCCTATAATTCACCCCTCCACTTT. This encodes CASSLQSSYNSPLHF.